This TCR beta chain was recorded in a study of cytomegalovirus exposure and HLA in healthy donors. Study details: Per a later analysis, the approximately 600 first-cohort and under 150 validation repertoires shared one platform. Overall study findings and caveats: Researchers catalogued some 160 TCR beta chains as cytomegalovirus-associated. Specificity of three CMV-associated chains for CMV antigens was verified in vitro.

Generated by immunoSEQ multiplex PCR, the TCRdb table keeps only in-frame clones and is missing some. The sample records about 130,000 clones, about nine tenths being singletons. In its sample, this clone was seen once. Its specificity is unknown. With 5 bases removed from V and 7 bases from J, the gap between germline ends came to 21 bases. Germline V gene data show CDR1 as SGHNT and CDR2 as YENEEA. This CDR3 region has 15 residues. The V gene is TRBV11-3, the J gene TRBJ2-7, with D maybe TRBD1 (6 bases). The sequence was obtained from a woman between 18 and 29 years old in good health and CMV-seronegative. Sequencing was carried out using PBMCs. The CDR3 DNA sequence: TGTGCCAGCAGCACCAGGGGCCCATCCGGATCAGAGCAGTACTTC. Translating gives CASSTRGPSGSEQYF.